These 15 T cell receptor beta chains share one sample of origin, sequenced in a study of T cell changes during pregnancy in multiple sclerosis. Generated by immunoSEQ multiplex PCR, the TCRdb table keeps only in-frame clones and is missing some. The sample shows under 75,000 clones, roughly nine tenths of them seen only once. The sequencing here drew on CD4+ T cells from peripheral blood mononuclear cells, taken after pregnancy. The receptor source for this set is a female donor in good health, enrolled as a control in a pregnancy study.

This sequence joins TRBV19 and TRBJ2-3, with TRBD1 as a possible D gene (7 bases). V lost 4 bases and J 5 bases, leaving 19 bases between the germline ends. The germline CDR1 and CDR2 sequences are LNHDA and SQIVND (reference sequence). The CDR3 is 16 residues long. Here the CDR3 DNA reads TGTGCCAGTAGTAACAGGGGTGGGGGGATCGGAGATACGCAGTATTTT. Its protein product is CASSNRGGGIGDTQYF.

The chain employs TRBV5-1 and TRBJ1-4; TRBD1 agrees at 8 bases. Germline CDR1 and CDR2: SGHRS and YFSETQ. Trimming removed 4 bases from V and 10 bases from J; junction bases left unmatched: 12. This CDR3 has 15 residues. The CDR3 reads CASSQGQVISGKLFF. The DNA for the CDR3 is TGCGCCAGCAGCCAGGGACAGGTTATCAGCGGAAAACTGTTTTTT.

This clone was counted once. V gene TRBV5-5 combines with J gene TRBJ2-3; D call uncertain. The CDR3 runs to 14 residues. Between the trimmed V and J ends, which lost 0 bases and 2 bases, there was a span of 7 bases. Germline CDR1 and CDR2: SGHKS and YYEKEE (reference sequence). The CDR3 region has the DNA TGTGCCAGCAGCTTGGGGCAGAACACAGATACGCAGTATTTT. As protein: CASSLGQNTDTQYF.

DNA for the CDR3: TGCGCCAGCAGTCAATCGCGACGGCGAGCGGCAGCCAAAAACATTCAGTACTTC. Amino acids: CASSQSRRRAAAKNIQYF. V usage is TRBV23-1 and J usage is TRBJ2-4; maybe TRBD2 (5 bases). TRBV23-1 falls under the ORF class, with uncertain function. V lost 0 bases and J lost 0, with 15 bases in between. The CDR3 runs to 18 residues.

This chain uses TRBV19 with TRBJ2-7; 8 nucleotides line up with TRBD1. This CDR3 has 13 amino acids. CDR1 is LNHDA, CDR2 SQIVND, per germline (reference sequence). V lost 6 bases to trimming and J lost 4 bases; unmatched junction nucleotides: 5. As DNA, the CDR3 is TGTGCCAGTAGGACGACAGGGGAATACGAGCAGTACTTC. Amino acids: CASRTTGEYEQYF.

The CDR3: CASSQEQDRSTYGYTF. DNA for the CDR3: TGCGCCAGCAGCCAAGAACAGGACAGGAGCACCTATGGCTACACCTTC. This chain uses TRBV4-3 with TRBJ1-2, with 7 bases matching TRBD1. Germline CDR1 is LGHNA and CDR2 is YSLEER. There are 16 residues in the CDR3. V shed 0 bases and J 4 bases; nucleotides not matched to a gene: 8.

This clone was recorded only once. The rearrangement links TRBV7-2 to TRBJ1-4, with D possibly TRBD1 on 5 matching bases. CDR3 length: 12 residues. Germline V CDR1 and CDR2: SGHTA, FQGNSA. Trimming pared 5 bases from V and 8 bases from J, leaving 9 bases between. The CDR3 nucleotides read TGTGCCAGCAGCCCTCGGGGGGAAAAACTGTTTTTT. The encoded protein is CASSPRGEKLFF.

This clone was counted a few times. This chain uses TRBV7-2 with TRBJ1-2; 7 bases match TRBD1. Germline trimming cut 5 bases from V and 2 bases from J; bases unmatched to any gene: 5. Germline CDR1 SGHTA, CDR2 FQGNSA. The CDR3 has 14 amino acids. The CDR3 is CASSPTGLNYGYTF. CDR3 nucleotide sequence: TGTGCCAGCAGCCCGACAGGGTTAAACTATGGCTACACCTTC. Variable domain in full (rest from reference TRBV7-2 and TRBJ1-2): GAGVSQSPSNKVTEKGKDVELRCDPISGHTALYWYRQSLGQGLEFLIYFQGNSAPDKSGLPSDRFSAERTGGSVSTLTIQRTQQEDSAVYLCASSPTGLNYGYTFGSGTRLTVV.

The chain couples TRBV30 to TRBJ2-2, with D perhaps matching TRBD2 (6 bases). Germline CDR1 and CDR2: GTSNPN and SVGIG (reference sequence). V gave up 0 bases and J gave up 5 bases, with 10 bases separating them. The CDR3 consists of 14 residues. The CDR3 DNA reads TGTGCCTGGAGTGTACTAGCCCGGACCGGGGAGCTGTTTTTT. Translation: CAWSVLARTGELFF.

J is TRBJ1-5 and V is TRBV12-5; the D is unclear. This CDR3 has 15 residues. The V gene lost 3 bases and the J gene lost 6 bases, with 15 bases spanning the gap. Per the germline V gene, CDR1 is LGHNT and CDR2 is FRNRAP. The CDR3 protein is CASGFEGGLGQPQHF. CDR3 nucleotides: TGTGCTAGTGGTTTTGAAGGAGGGTTGGGTCAGCCCCAGCATTTT.

V gene TRBV29-1 combines with J gene TRBJ2-2, with TRBD1 matching over 8 bases. The trim removed 5 bases at V and 5 bases at J, leaving 1 base unmatched. The CDR3 has 12 amino acids. Looked up from germline, CDR1 is SQVTM and CDR2 is ANQGSEA. CDR3 loop: CSVRQGTGELFF. The CDR3 region has the DNA TGCAGCGTTCGACAGGGGACCGGGGAGCTGTTTTTT.

The chain joins TRBV4-3 to TRBJ1-2; no firm D call. V was clipped by 6 bases and J by 2 bases, with 13 bases between them. This CDR3 has 14 amino acids. The germline V gene has CDR1 LGHNA and CDR2 YSLEER. CDR3 nucleotide sequence: TGCGCCAGCAGGAAGCGGGGTTCGAACTATGGCTACACCTTC. Its translation is CASRKRGSNYGYTF.

This chain joins TRBV7-8 and TRBJ1-5; weak D call: TRBD1 (5 bases). The V and J ends lost 1 base and 5 bases respectively, with 9 bases between them. The CDR3 runs 14 residues. Germline CDR1 and CDR2: SGHVS and FQNEAQ. The CDR3 loop is CASSLVRGYQPQHF. As DNA, the CDR3 is TGTGCCAGCAGCTTAGTAAGGGGATATCAGCCCCAGCATTTT.

This clone was observed a few times. V and J are TRBV9 and TRBJ1-5; D gene ambiguous. Germline V CDR1 and CDR2: SGDLS, YYNGEE. V lost 1 base and J 5 bases, leaving 13 bases between the germline ends. This CDR3 spans 15 amino acids. The CDR3 DNA is TGTGCCAGCAGCGTAACTCCTACCCGGGATCAGCCCCAGCATTTT. Protein sequence: CASSVTPTRDQPQHF.

This rearrangement joins TRBV30 to TRBJ1-5; 7 bases agree with TRBD1. Germline CDR1 GTSNPN, CDR2 SVGIG (reference sequence). V lost 3 bases, J lost 7 bases, and 9 bases stayed unmatched. The CDR3 runs 14 residues. This chain's CDR3 is CAWSQDRVGQPQHF. CDR3 DNA: TGTGCCTGGAGCCAAGACAGGGTAGGACAGCCCCAGCATTTT.